This entry features one TCR beta chain sequence. No antigen is known for it. No qualities accompany the bases; no much larger clone lies one base away. TCRbeta chain sequencing was performed with the immunoSEQ platform. In the source study's methods: When conventional T cell repertoires were pooled, 85,000 to 110,000 distinct in-frame TCRbeta sequences were obtained from patients and 13.4x10^4 from healthy donors. Treg TCRbeta sequences found in two or more individuals were defined as public, and these public Treg TCRbeta sequences were then searched for in Tconv repertoires. Differences between groups were assessed using Mann-Whitney U tests with Bonferroni-Dunn correction in GraphPad Prism 7.03. As stored in TCRdb, this immuneACCESS dataset retains in-frame rearrangements with V and J assigned. A fraction of the clones does not appear; measured against another copy, unresolved V genes explain less than half of the discrepancy, and the remainder lacks a known reason. Clonal size and the V and J genes are those of that table, whereas D and trimming came from the DNA. The sample has 23,000 or so clones on record, less than 97% of them singletons. About 0.25% of the sample belongs to the ten largest clones.

Looking up the germline V gene yields CDR1 SGHDN and CDR2 FVKESK. V is clipped by 5 bases and J by 1 base, and the sequence between their germline boundaries is 14 bases long. Its CDR3 holds 15 amino acids, cysteine through phenylalanine. The retained sequence is limited to the CDR3, 45 bases, with the frame set at the first base. Conventional CD4 T cells were sorted as CD4+CD127+ cells. Control samples came from healthy donors unrelated to the patients. A FACSAria flow cytometer was used to sort the Tconv and Treg cells intended for TCRbeta sequencing. Sorted cells were collected in 5-ml round-bottom polystyrene tubes, and dry cell pellets were stored frozen at -80 degrees C prior to sequencing. The data derive from a study of B cell selection in AIRE deficiency (dated by TCRdb to about 2019). About the study as a whole: Researchers compared TCRbeta repertoires of sorted blood CD4+ conventional T cells and regulatory T cells in AIRE-deficient patients with those in healthy controls. The TCR-sequenced cohort comprised roughly five AIRE-deficient APECED patients and roughly five healthy control donors. What the study reported, not specific to this receptor: In terms of TCRBV gene usage, CDR3 length and TCR diversity, Tconv and Treg cells from AIRE-deficient patients looked similar to Tconv and Treg cells from healthy donors. CDR3s were shorter in shared Treg sequences, reflecting a bias toward rearrangements that have few non-templated nucleotide insertions. About 33% of Treg TCRbeta sequences shared among healthy donors appeared in patient Tconv cells, suggesting diversion of Treg-biased clones into the Tconv compartment. Only TCRbeta chains were sequenced, and about 40% of the Treg sequences shared among healthy donors were also detected in healthy Tconv cells, possibly owing to differing TCRalpha chains. Among approximately 3,500 shared Treg TCRbeta sequences, 30% to 35% were shared exclusively among healthy donors and less than 10% exclusively among patients, which suggests that Treg selection is less efficient in the absence of AIRE.

The chain links TRBV14 with TRBJ2-5, with the identity of the D gene unclear. The receptor was isolated from a human donor in good health. Material for sequencing was CD4+CD127+ conventional T cells sorted from PBMCs. The CDR3 reads CASSSLAGSQETQYF. The bases are TGTGCCAGCAGCAGCCTTGCCGGGTCCCAAGAGACCCAGTACTTC.